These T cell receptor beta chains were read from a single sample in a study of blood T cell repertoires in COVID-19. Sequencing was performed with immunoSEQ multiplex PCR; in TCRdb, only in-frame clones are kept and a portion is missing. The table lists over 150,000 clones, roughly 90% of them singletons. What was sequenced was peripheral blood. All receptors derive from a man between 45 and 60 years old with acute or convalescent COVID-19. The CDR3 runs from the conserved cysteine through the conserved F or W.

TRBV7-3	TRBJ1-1	CASSLRASSMDSEAFF
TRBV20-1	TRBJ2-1	CSASAWEGYNEQFF
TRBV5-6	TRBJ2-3	CASSSVSTDTQYF
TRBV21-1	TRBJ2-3	CASSVIQGADTDTQYF
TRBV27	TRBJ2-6	CASSPRDRGTGANVLTF
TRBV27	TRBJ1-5	CASSLDRDNQPQHF
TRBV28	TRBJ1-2	CASRKAGTEKYGYTF
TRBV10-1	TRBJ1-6	CASSTGGEGSPLHF
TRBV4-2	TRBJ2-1	CASSQGVRDYLHNEQFF
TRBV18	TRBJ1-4	CASSPSMGSTNEKLFF
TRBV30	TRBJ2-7	CAWSRPSDSAYEQYF
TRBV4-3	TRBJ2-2	CASSQDWGVGTGELFF
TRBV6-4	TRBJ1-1	CASSDGQTEAFF
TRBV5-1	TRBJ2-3	CASRRQGVDTDTQYF
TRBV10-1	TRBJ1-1	CASSQGGGTEAFF
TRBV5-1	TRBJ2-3	CASSLTDTTDTQYF
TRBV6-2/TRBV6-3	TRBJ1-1	CASTPTGFVPEAFF
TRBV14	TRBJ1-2	CASSLGRGIDYGYTF
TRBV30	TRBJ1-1	CAWRGRGGLNTEAFF
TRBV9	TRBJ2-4	CASSAHRGENIQYF
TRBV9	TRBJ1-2	CASSVVTGQGDGYTF
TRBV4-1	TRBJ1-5	CASSQDKGSYAPQHF
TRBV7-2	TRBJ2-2	CASSLGVLAGGELFF
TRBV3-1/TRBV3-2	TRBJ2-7	CASSPGLAGVAHEQYF
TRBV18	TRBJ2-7	CASSRTGGGRVYEQYF
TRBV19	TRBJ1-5	CASSSKGTGGKGQPQHF
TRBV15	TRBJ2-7	CATSRDLAGTTSYEQYF
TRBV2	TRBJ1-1	CASIFGVSGTEAFF
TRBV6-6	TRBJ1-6	CASSYGGGDYNSPLHF
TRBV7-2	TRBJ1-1	CASSLGNSYGEAFF
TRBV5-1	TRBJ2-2	CASTPASGTGELFF
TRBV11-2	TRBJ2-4	CASSQIRGAGAPRNIQYF
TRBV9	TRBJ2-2	CASRDRSSGELFF
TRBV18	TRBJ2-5	CASSPPTGRQETQYF
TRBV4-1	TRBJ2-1	CASSQGTPLAGYGNEQFF
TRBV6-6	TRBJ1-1	CASRGQGIVTEAFF
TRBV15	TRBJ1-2	CATSRDYGQGGYYGYTF
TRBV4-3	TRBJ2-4	CASSQDRAGGLAKNIQYF
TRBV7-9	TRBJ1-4	CASSPLGTGEKLFF
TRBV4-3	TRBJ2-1	CASSQGMTAYNEQFF
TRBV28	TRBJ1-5	CASSLRQGNSQPQHF
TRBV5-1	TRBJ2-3	CASSLGGGTDTQYF
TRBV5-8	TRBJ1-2	CASSWGQGAYGYTF
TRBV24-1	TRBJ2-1	CATSDSRRGEREFVF
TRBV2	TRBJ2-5	CASRFEREAYQETQYF
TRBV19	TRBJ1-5	CASSLTQDTNQPQHF
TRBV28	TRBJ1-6	CASNPLGGPLHF
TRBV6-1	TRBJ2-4	CASSEGAGGNIQYF
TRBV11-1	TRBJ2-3	CASSSPVTGVDTQYF
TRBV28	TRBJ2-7	CASSSPGAGAEYEQYF
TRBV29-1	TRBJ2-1	CSVEGLANEQFF
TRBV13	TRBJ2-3	CASSPSEGLAGATDTQYF
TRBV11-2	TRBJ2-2	CASSFIGTNTGELFF
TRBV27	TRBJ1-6	CASSLTGLYNSPLHF
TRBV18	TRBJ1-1	CASSPDRSEAFF
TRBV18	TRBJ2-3	CASSPVRLAGVLDTQYF
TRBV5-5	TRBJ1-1	CASSLSGRTEAFF